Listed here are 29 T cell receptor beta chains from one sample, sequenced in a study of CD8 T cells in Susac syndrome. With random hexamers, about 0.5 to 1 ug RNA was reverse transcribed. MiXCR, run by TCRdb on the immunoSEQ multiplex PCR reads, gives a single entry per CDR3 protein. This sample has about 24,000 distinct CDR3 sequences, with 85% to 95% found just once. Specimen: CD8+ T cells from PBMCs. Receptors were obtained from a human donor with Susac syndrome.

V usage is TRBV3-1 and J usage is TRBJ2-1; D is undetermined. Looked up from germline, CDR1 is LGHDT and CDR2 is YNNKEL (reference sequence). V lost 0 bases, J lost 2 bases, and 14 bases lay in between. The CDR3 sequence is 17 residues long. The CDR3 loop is CASSQDTWLETYNEQFF. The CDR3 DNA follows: TGTGCCAGCAGCCAAGACACGTGGCTGGAAACCTACAATGAGCAGTTCTTC.

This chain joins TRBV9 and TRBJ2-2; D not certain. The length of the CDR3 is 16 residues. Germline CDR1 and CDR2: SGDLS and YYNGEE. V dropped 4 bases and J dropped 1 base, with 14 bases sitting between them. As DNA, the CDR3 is TGTGCCAGCAGCCCTTCCCGGACGGTGAACACCGGGGAGCTGTTTTTT. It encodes CASSPSRTVNTGELFF.

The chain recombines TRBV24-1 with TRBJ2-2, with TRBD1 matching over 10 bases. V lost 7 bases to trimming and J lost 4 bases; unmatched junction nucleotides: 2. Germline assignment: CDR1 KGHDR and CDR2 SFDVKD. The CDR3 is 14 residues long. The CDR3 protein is CATSRTGGTGELFF. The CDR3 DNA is TGTGCCACCAGCAGGACAGGGGGCACCGGGGAGCTGTTTTTT.

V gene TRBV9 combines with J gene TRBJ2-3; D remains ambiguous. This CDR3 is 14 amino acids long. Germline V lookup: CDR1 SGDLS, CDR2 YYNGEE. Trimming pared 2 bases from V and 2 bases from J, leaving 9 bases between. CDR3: CASSVYASTDTQYF. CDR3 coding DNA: TGTGCCAGCAGCGTTTACGCTTCCACAGATACGCAGTATTTT. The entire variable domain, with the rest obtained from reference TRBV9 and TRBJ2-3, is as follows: DSGVTQTPKHLITATGQRVTLRCSPRSGDLSVYWYQQSLDQGLQFLIQYYNGEERAKGNILERFSAQQFPDLHSELNLSSLELGDSALYFCASSVYASTDTQYFGPGTRLTVL.

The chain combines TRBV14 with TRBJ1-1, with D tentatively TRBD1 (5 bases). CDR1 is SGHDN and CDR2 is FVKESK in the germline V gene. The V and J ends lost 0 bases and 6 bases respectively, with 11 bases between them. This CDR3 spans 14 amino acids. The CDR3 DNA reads TGTGCCAGCAGCCAAGATTGGACGGGGGCTGAAGCTTTCTTT. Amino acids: CASSQDWTGAEAFF.

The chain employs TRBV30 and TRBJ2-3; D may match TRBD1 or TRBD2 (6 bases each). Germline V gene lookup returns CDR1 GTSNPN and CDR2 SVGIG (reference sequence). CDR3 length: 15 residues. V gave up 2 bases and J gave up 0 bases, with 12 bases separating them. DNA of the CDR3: TGTGCCTGGAGTAGTACAGGGAGGAGCACAGATACGCAGTATTTT. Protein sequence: CAWSSTGRSTDTQYF.

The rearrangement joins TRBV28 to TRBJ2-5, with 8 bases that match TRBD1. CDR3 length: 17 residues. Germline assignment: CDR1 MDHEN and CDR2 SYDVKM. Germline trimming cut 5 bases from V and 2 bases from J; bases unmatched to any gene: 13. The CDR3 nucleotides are TGTGCCAGCAGTGACCGAGCTGACAGGGGCCTACAAGAGACCCAGTACTTC. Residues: CASSDRADRGLQETQYF. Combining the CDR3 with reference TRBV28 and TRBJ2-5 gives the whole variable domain DVKVTQSSRYLVKRTGEKVFLECVQDMDHENMFWYRQDPGLGLRLIYFSYDVKMKEKGDIPEGYSVSREKKERFSLILESASTNQTSMYLCASSDRADRGLQETQYFGPGTRLLVL.

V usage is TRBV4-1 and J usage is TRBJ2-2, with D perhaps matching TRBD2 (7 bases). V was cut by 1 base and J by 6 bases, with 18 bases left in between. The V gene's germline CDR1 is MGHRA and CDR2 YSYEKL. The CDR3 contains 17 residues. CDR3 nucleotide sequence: TGCGCCAGCAGCCAAGGGCGGGGGACATATCCTCCCGGGGAGCTGTTTTTT. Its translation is CASSQGRGTYPPGELFF.

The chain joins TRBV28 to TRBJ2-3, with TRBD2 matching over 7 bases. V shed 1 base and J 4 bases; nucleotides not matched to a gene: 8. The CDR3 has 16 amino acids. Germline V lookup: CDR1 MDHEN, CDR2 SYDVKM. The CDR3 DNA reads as TGTGCCAGCAGTTTATTGGTTGGGGGGGAGGCAGATACGCAGTATTTT. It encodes CASSLLVGGEADTQYF. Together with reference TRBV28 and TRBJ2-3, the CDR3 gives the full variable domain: DVKVTQSSRYLVKRTGEKVFLECVQDMDHENMFWYRQDPGLGLRLIYFSYDVKMKEKGDIPEGYSVSREKKERFSLILESASTNQTSMYLCASSLLVGGEADTQYFGPGTRLTVL.

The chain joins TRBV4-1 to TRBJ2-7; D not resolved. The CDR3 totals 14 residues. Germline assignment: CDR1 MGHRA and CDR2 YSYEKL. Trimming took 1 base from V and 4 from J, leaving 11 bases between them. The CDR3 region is CASSQGPENYEQYF. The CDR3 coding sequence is TGCGCCAGCAGCCAAGGTCCCGAAAATTACGAGCAGTACTTC.

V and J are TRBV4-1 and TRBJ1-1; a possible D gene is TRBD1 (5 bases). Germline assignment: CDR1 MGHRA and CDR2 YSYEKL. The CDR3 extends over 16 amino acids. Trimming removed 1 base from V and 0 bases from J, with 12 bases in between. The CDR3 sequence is CASSQVAGIMNTEAFF. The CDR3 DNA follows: TGCGCCAGCAGCCAAGTTGCAGGGATCATGAACACTGAAGCTTTCTTT.

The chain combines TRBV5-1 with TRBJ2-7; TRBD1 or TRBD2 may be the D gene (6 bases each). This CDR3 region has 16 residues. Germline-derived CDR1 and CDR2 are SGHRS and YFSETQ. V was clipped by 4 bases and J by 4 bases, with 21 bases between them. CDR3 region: CASSDIGAGQLYEQYF. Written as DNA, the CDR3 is TGCGCCAGCAGCGATATCGGCGCGGGACAACTTTACGAGCAGTACTTC.

Written as DNA, the CDR3 is TGCGCCAGCAGCCACCTACTAGCGACGCAGTATTTT. Residues: CASSHLLATQYF. This chain connects TRBV4-1 to TRBJ2-3; TRBD2 agrees at 7 bases. CDR3 length equals 12 residues. Trimming cost V 3 bases and J 9 bases; bases outside gene matches: 3. The germline CDR1 and CDR2 sequences are MGHRA and YSYEKL.

This CDR3 reads CASSYTTLANTGELFF. CDR3 DNA: TGTGCCAGCAGTTATACGACTCTTGCGAACACCGGGGAGCTGTTTTTT. V is TRBV6-2 or TRBV6-3 and J is TRBJ2-2, with D unclear. The CDR3 spans 16 residues. Trimming left V 3 bases short and J 0 bases short, with 11 bases between. From germline, CDR1 is MNHEY and CDR2 SVGEGT.

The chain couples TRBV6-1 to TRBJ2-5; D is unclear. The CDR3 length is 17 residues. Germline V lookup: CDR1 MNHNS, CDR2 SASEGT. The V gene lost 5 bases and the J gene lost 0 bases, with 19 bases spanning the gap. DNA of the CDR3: TGTGCCAGCAGTCCGCCACGATTCCAGGAAAACCAAGAGACCCAGTACTTC. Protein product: CASSPPRFQENQETQYF.

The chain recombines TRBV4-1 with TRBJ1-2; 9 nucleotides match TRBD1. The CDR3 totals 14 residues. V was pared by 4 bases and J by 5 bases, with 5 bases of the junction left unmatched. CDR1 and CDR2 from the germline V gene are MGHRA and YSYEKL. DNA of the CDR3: TGCGCCAGCAGCCCGTTACAGGGGGCGTATGGCTACACCTTC. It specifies CASSPLQGAYGYTF.

The CDR3 region has the DNA TGCAGTGCTAGAATTCCCCCGGGACTAGCGGCCCCTAGCTCCTACAATGAGCAGTTCTTC. It translates to CSARIPPGLAAPSSYNEQFF. The chain recombines TRBV20-1 with TRBJ2-1; 11 bases map to TRBD2. CDR3 length equals 20 residues. V lost 2 bases to trimming and J lost 0 bases; unmatched junction nucleotides: 15. CDR1 and CDR2 (germline): DFQATT, SNEGSKA (reference sequence).

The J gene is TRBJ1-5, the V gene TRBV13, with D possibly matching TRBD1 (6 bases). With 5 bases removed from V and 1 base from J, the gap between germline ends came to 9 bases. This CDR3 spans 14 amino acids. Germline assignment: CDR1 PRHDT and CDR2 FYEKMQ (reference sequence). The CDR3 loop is CASSEGGSNQPQHF. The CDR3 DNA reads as TGTGCCAGCAGCGAGGGGGGGAGCAATCAGCCCCAGCATTTT.

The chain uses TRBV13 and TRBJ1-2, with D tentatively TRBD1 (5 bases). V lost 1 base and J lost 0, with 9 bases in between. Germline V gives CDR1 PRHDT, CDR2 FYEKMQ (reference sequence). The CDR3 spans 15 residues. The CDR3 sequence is CASSLDPGTNYGYTF. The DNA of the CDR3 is TGTGCCAGCAGCTTAGATCCAGGGACTAACTATGGCTACACCTTC.

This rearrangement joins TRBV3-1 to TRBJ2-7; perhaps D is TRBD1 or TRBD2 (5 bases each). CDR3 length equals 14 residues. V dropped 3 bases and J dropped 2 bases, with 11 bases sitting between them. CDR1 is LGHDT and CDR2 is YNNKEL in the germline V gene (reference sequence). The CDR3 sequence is CASSHRDLTYEQYF. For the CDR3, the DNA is TGTGCCAGCAGCCACCGGGACCTAACCTACGAGCAGTACTTC.

CDR3 DNA: TGTGCCAGCAGTTTAGGCGGGGTTCTATTCACAGATACGCAGTATTTT. It yields the protein CASSLGGVLFTDTQYF. The chain combines TRBV27 with TRBJ2-3, with a tentative D call TRBD2 (6 bases). Germline assignment: CDR1 MNHEY and CDR2 SMNVEV (reference sequence). This CDR3 spans 16 amino acids. Trimming pared 2 bases from V and 2 bases from J, leaving 14 bases between.

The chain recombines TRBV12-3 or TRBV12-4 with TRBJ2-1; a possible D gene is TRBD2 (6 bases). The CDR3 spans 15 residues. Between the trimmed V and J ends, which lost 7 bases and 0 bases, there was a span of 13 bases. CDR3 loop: CASIPTSNSYNEQFF. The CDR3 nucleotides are TGTGCCAGCATCCCGACTAGTAACTCCTACAATGAGCAGTTCTTC.

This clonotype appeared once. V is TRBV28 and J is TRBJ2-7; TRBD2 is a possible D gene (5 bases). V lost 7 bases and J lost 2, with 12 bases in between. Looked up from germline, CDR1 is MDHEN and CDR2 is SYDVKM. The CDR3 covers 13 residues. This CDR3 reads CASNSGAAYEQYF. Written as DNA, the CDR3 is TGTGCCAGCAATTCAGGAGCGGCCTACGAGCAGTACTTC. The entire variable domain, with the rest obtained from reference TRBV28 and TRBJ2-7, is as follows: DVKVTQSSRYLVKRTGEKVFLECVQDMDHENMFWYRQDPGLGLRLIYFSYDVKMKEKGDIPEGYSVSREKKERFSLILESASTNQTSMYLCASNSGAAYEQYFGPGTRLTVT.

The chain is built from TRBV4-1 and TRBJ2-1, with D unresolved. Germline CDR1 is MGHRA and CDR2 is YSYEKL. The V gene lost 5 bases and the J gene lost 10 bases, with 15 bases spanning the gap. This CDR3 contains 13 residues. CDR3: CASSYRADGEQFF. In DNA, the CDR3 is TGCGCCAGCAGCTACCGGGCCGACGGAGAGCAGTTCTTC.

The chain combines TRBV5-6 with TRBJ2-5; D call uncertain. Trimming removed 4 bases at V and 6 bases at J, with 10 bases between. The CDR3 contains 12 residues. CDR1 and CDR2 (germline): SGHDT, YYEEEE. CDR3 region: CASSIDLKTQYF. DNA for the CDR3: TGTGCCAGCAGCATCGACTTGAAGACCCAGTACTTC.

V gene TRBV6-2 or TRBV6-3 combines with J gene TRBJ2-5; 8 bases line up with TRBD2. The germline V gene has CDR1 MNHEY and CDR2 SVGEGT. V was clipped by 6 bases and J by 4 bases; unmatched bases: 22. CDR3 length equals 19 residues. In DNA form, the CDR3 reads TGTGCCAGCAGCGTTATCCCTCTCTTTACCTCTAGCGGGTCAGAGACCCAGTACTTC. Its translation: CASSVIPLFTSSGSETQYF.

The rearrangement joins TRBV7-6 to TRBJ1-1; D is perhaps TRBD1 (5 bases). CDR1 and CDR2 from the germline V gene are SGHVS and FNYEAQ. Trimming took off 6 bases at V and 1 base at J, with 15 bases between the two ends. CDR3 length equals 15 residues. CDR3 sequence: CASSHPGLRNTEAFF. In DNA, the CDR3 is TGTGCCAGCAGTCATCCGGGGCTGAGGAACACTGAAGCTTTCTTT.

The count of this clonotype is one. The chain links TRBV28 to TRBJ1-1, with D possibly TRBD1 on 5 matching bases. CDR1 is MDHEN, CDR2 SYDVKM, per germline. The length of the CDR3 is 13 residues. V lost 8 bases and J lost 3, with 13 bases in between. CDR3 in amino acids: CASRGVGDTEAFF. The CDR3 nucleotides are TGTGCCAGCCGAGGGGTTGGAGACACTGAAGCTTTCTTT.

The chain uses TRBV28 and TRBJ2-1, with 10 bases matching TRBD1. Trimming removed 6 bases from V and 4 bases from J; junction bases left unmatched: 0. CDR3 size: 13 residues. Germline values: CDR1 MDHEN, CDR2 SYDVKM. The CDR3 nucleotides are TGTGCCAGCAGGGGACAGGGGTACAATGAGCAGTTCTTC. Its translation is CASRGQGYNEQFF.